This entry lists 18 T cell receptor beta chains sequenced from one sample in a study of graft-versus-host responses after intestinal transplantation. Libraries were prepared by immunoSEQ multiplex PCR; TCRdb keeps only in-frame clonotypes and omits some of them. The sample holds about 29,000 clones, around nine tenths seen once. The specimen was PBMCs, collected about 450 days after intestinal transplantation. The origin of the receptors is a human patient who received an intestinal transplant, so some T cells may come from the graft donor.

The chain is built from TRBV7-9 and TRBJ1-5, with D unclear. There are 12 residues in the CDR3. Germline values: CDR1 SEHNR, CDR2 FQNEAQ (reference sequence). V shed 2 bases and J shed 9 bases, with 8 bases lying between them. Here the CDR3 DNA reads TGTGCCAGCAGCTTAACCGAAATGCCCCAGCATTTT. This translates into CASSLTEMPQHF.

This chain connects TRBV4-1 to TRBJ2-7, with 10 nucleotides matching TRBD1. This CDR3 is built from 15 residues. In germline, CDR1 is MGHRA, CDR2 YSYEKL. Trimming took 4 bases from V and 2 from J; bases not matched to a gene: 5. CDR3 in amino acids: CASSLRQGAAYEQYF. Written as DNA, the CDR3 is TGCGCCAGCAGCCTTCGACAGGGGGCTGCCTACGAGCAGTACTTC.

The chain has TRBV6-6 and TRBJ2-7; the match to TRBD2 covers 10 bases. V trimming: 5 bases; J trimming: 3 bases; junction bases outside the gene matches: 4. The germline V gene encodes CDR1 MNHNY and CDR2 SVGAGI (reference sequence). The CDR3 consists of 14 residues. The CDR3 DNA sequence: TGTGCCAGCAGTCCAAGGACTAGCGGCTACGAGCAGTACTTC. Protein: CASSPRTSGYEQYF.

V usage is TRBV7-2 and J usage is TRBJ1-1; D is ambiguous. The CDR3 runs to 13 residues. Trimming took 5 bases from V and 0 from J, leaving 7 bases between them. Germline V lookup: CDR1 SGHTA, CDR2 FQGNSA. The CDR3 coding sequence is TGTGCCAGCAGCGGGTACTTGAACACTGAAGCTTTCTTT. Its translation is CASSGYLNTEAFF.

The chain employs TRBV28 and TRBJ2-7; no firm D call. The germline gives CDR1 MDHEN, CDR2 SYDVKM. Deletions cut 4 bases from V and 2 bases from J, with 9 bases between. This CDR3 has 13 residues. CDR3 nucleotide sequence: TGTGCCAGCAGTTCACGGTACCCCTACGAGCAGTACTTC. It translates to CASSSRYPYEQYF. Drawing the rest from reference TRBV28 and TRBJ2-7, the complete variable domain is DVKVTQSSRYLVKRTGEKVFLECVQDMDHENMFWYRQDPGLGLRLIYFSYDVKMKEKGDIPEGYSVSREKKERFSLILESASTNQTSMYLCASSSRYPYEQYFGPGTRLTVT.

The J gene is TRBJ1-5, the V gene TRBV6-5, with D possibly TRBD1 on 5 matching bases. This CDR3 has 13 amino acids. CDR1 and CDR2 (germline): MNHEY, SVGAGI. V was pared by 4 bases and J by 3 bases, with 7 bases between. The CDR3 DNA reads TGTGCCAGCAGTTGGGACCCCAATCAGCCCCAGCATTTT. Amino acids: CASSWDPNQPQHF.

The chain uses TRBV7-6 and TRBJ2-7; a possible D gene is TRBD2 (5 bases). In germline, CDR1 is SGHVS, CDR2 FNYEAQ. The CDR3 sequence is 16 residues long. Trimming shortened V by 0 bases and J by 0 bases, and 12 bases separated the two germline ends. For the CDR3, the DNA is TGTGCCAGCAGCTTAGCCGGCGGGCTTGGCTCCTACGAGCAGTACTTC. This gives the protein CASSLAGGLGSYEQYF.

V and J are TRBV6-5 and TRBJ2-1; TRBD1 agrees at 12 bases. Germline lookup yields CDR1 MNHEY and CDR2 SVGAGI. The CDR3 covers 16 residues. The V and J ends lost 4 bases and 5 bases, in that order; junction bases with no gene match: 6. The CDR3 sequence: CASSSPGTGGNNEQFF. CDR3 nucleotides: TGTGCCAGCAGTTCCCCCGGGACAGGGGGCAACAATGAGCAGTTCTTC.

This clone was seen a single time. The genes are TRBV4-2 and TRBJ1-1, with TRBD1 matching over 10 bases. This CDR3 has 20 residues. Germline CDR1 and CDR2: LGHNA and YNFKEQ. V lost 3 bases and J lost 6; bases outside the gene matches: 22. The CDR3 sequence: CASSHSPSPRPGTGVPEAFF. Here the CDR3 DNA reads TGTGCCAGCAGCCATAGCCCGTCTCCCCGTCCAGGGACAGGGGTGCCTGAAGCTTTCTTT.

The chain joins TRBV27 to TRBJ2-7, with D possibly TRBD1 on 6 matching bases. There are 15 residues in the CDR3. V lost 6 bases, J lost 0 bases, and 15 bases lay in between. CDR1 MNHEY and CDR2 SMNVEV come from the germline V gene (reference sequence). DNA of the CDR3: TGTGCCAGCAGCCCTAGACAGGCTAACTCCTACGAGCAGTACTTC. Translated, it gives CASSPRQANSYEQYF.

The gene calls are TRBV4-1 and TRBJ1-4; tentatively, D is TRBD1 (5 bases). Trimming took off 6 bases at V and 3 bases at J, with 14 bases between the two ends. Germline CDR1 reads MGHRA; CDR2 reads YSYEKL. The CDR3 has 15 amino acids. The CDR3 DNA sequence: TGCGCCAGCAGACTGGGGACGGCGGCTAATGAAAAACTGTTTTTT. Translating it yields CASRLGTAANEKLFF.

This rearrangement joins TRBV5-1 to TRBJ1-5, with D possibly being TRBD1 (6 bases). The V end was cut by 4 bases, the J end by 4 bases, with 21 bases between. The CDR3 extends over 17 amino acids. Germline CDR1 reads SGHRS; CDR2 reads YFSETQ. Written as DNA, the CDR3 is TGCGCCAGCAGCCCTGGCCCGGGACAATTTGGGAATCAGCCCCAGCATTTT. Amino acid sequence: CASSPGPGQFGNQPQHF.

About this clone itself: Germline and junction disagree at one end, which may indicate a read error. This sample includes further DNA sequences coding for the same CDR3. The J gene is TRBJ2-7, the V gene TRBV6-1, with D unresolved. The CDR3 extends over 14 amino acids. Germline CDR1 is MNHNS and CDR2 is SASEGT. DNA for the CDR3: TGTGCTAGCAGTCTGGGTCCAGCCCCCTACGAGCAGTACTTC. It codes for CASSLGPAPYEQYF.

The chain is built from TRBV7-9 and TRBJ2-1, with 8 bases matching TRBD2. The CDR3 spans 14 residues. From germline, CDR1 is SEHNR and CDR2 FQNEAQ (reference sequence). V was pared by 5 bases and J by 5 bases, with 5 bases of the junction left unmatched. Here the CDR3 DNA reads TGTGCCAGCAGCGCCGTAGCGGGGCACAATGAGCAGTTCTTC. Its translation: CASSAVAGHNEQFF.

V is TRBV6-5 and J is TRBJ1-1, with D possibly matching TRBD1 (5 bases). The germline V gene encodes CDR1 MNHEY and CDR2 SVGAGI. The V end was cut by 2 bases, the J end by 4 bases, with 11 bases between. The CDR3 spans 14 residues. The CDR3 spells CASSYQGPATEAFF. CDR3 coding DNA: TGTGCCAGCAGTTACCAGGGTCCCGCCACTGAAGCTTTCTTT.

The V gene is TRBV28, the J gene TRBJ2-2, with 10 bases matching TRBD1. Germline CDR1 and CDR2: MDHEN and SYDVKM. The CDR3 has 17 amino acids. V trimming: 5 bases; J trimming: 5 bases; junction bases outside the gene matches: 11. CDR3 nucleotide sequence: TGTGCCAGCAGTGGGAATGGGGACAGGGGTTGGACCGGGGAGCTGTTTTTT. Translating it yields CASSGNGDRGWTGELFF.

The chain employs TRBV6-6 and TRBJ2-1, with D perhaps TRBD2 (5 bases). V was cut by 2 bases and J by 7 bases, with 12 bases left in between. Germline CDR1 reads MNHNY; CDR2 reads SVGAGI (reference sequence). This CDR3 contains 14 residues. This CDR3 reads CASSYRETGNEQFF. Here the CDR3 DNA reads TGTGCCAGCAGTTACAGGGAAACGGGGAATGAGCAGTTCTTC.

The chain employs TRBV5-1 and TRBJ2-5, with 10 positions matching TRBD2. In germline, CDR1 is SGHRS, CDR2 YFSETQ. J gave up 2 bases and V 3 bases, and 4 bases lay outside the gene matches. This CDR3 has 15 residues. CDR3 in amino acids: CASSYGLAAQETQYF. For the CDR3, the DNA is TGCGCCAGCAGCTACGGACTAGCGGCTCAAGAGACCCAGTACTTC.